A single sample gave rise to the 30 T cell receptor beta chains below, sequenced in a study of T cell responses to AZD1222 COVID-19 vaccine. Clones were sequenced by immunoSEQ multiplex PCR, and TCRdb holds only the in-frame ones, with some missing. This table holds approximately 68,000 clones, around 90% found once. Material: peripheral blood, obtained 28 days after the second dose of the MenACWY control vaccine. These receptor sequences come from an adult who received the MenACWY meningococcal vaccine as a control.

A remark on this clone: Germline and junction disagree at one end, which may indicate a read error. This chain connects TRBV4-3 to TRBJ1-4; D gene uncertain. The CDR3 runs to 14 residues. The germline CDR1 and CDR2 sequences are LGHNA and YSLEER. The chain's CDR3 is CARRGQVNPEKLFF. The CDR3 DNA sequence: TGCGCCCGCAGAGGCCAGGTGAACCCTGAAAAACTGTTTTTT.

The chain has TRBV12-3 or TRBV12-4 and TRBJ1-2; D not resolved. The CDR3 sequence is 13 residues long. Deletions cut 1 base from V and 3 bases from J, with 6 bases between. CDR3 nucleotide sequence: TGTGCCAGCAGTTTAGGGGCGTACTATGGCTACACCTTC. Protein sequence: CASSLGAYYGYTF.

The rearrangement joins TRBV3-1 (or the pseudogene TRBV3-2) to TRBJ2-6; D unclear. There are 13 residues in the CDR3. In germline, CDR1 is LGHDT, CDR2 YNNKEL (reference sequence). Trimming shortened V by 6 bases and J by 0 bases, and 3 bases separated the two germline ends. As DNA, the CDR3 is TGTGCCAGCAGTCACTCTGGGGCCAACGTCCTGACTTTC. Amino acids: CASSHSGANVLTF.

Comments on this clone: A read error may produce the germline difference seen at one junction end. This chain connects TRBV9 to TRBJ1-2, with TRBD1 matching 7 bases. Germline V gene sequence: CDR1 SGDLS, CDR2 YYNGEE. The CDR3 is 14 amino acids. The CDR3 loop is CASSVQDRPPFGPF. The CDR3 DNA reads as TGTGCCAGCAGCGTCCAGGACAGGCCCCCTTTTGGCCCCTTC.

The chain uses TRBV13 and TRBJ2-5, with TRBD2 matching 10 bases. The CDR3 loop spans 15 amino acids. Germline V gene lookup returns CDR1 PRHDT and CDR2 FYEKMQ (reference sequence). The ends lost 4 bases at V and 4 bases at J; junction bases unmatched: 6. The CDR3 DNA follows: TGTGCCAGCAGCTCCAAACTAGCGGGAATAGAGACCCAGTACTTC. This translates into CASSSKLAGIETQYF.

V is TRBV6-5 and J is TRBJ2-5; possibly TRBD1 for D (5 bases). The CDR3 runs 14 residues. V was shortened by 7 bases and J by 3 bases, with 15 bases between the two germline ends. In germline, CDR1 is MNHEY, CDR2 SVGAGI. This chain's CDR3 is CASIEWGREETQYF. DNA of the CDR3: TGTGCCAGCATAGAGTGGGGCAGAGAAGAGACCCAGTACTTC.

The rearrangement joins TRBV19 to TRBJ2-6, with 7 bases matching TRBD2. CDR3 length equals 18 residues. CDR1 and CDR2 from the germline V gene are LNHDA and SQIVND (reference sequence). V dropped 6 bases and J dropped 0; count of bases not matched to a gene: 11. CDR3 sequence (DNA): TGTGCCAGTAGACCGGTCGACAGCGGGGACTCTGGGGCCAACGTCCTGACTTTC. Residues: CASRPVDSGDSGANVLTF.

The rearrangement joins TRBV4-3 to TRBJ2-3; 7 positions match TRBD1. Germline CDR1 reads LGHNA; CDR2 reads YSLEER. With V trimmed by 1 base and J by 4 bases, 5 bases remained unmatched. This CDR3 has 15 residues. Here the CDR3 DNA reads TGCGCCAGCAGCCAAGTCTACAGGGGCCCAGATACGCAGTATTTT. As protein: CASSQVYRGPDTQYF.

The chain joins TRBV28 to TRBJ1-1; the D gene is possibly TRBD1 (6 bases). The CDR3 is 13 residues long. The V gene lost 2 bases and the J gene lost 6 bases, with 10 bases spanning the gap. CDR1 MDHEN and CDR2 SYDVKM come from the germline V gene. CDR3 nucleotides: TGTGCCAGCAGTTTACTTGGACAGTCTGAAGCTTTCTTT. Protein sequence: CASSLLGQSEAFF.

The chain combines TRBV12-3 or TRBV12-4 with TRBJ1-1, with no clear D. Trimming pared 6 bases from V and 5 bases from J, leaving 7 bases between. This CDR3 has 11 amino acids. CDR3 nucleotides: TGTGCCAGCAGGAGAGAAACTGAAGCTTTCTTT. Its protein is CASRRETEAFF.

The chain carries TRBV18 and TRBJ2-7; possibly TRBD1 for D (5 bases). The CDR3 extends over 14 amino acids. CDR1 KGHSH and CDR2 LQKENI come from the germline V gene. The V end was cut by 3 bases, the J end by 7 bases, with 16 bases between. The CDR3 loop reads CASSPQGTPREQYF. The CDR3 DNA sequence: TGTGCCAGCTCACCGCAGGGAACACCCCGGGAGCAGTACTTC.

V gene TRBV6-5 combines with J gene TRBJ1-2; D gene uncertain. The CDR3 consists of 14 residues. V was pared by 6 bases and J by 4 bases, with 15 bases between. Germline V gene data show CDR1 as MNHEY and CDR2 as SVGAGI. CDR3 sequence reads: CASRDFGRSYGYTF. The CDR3 region has the DNA TGTGCCAGCAGGGACTTCGGGAGAAGCTATGGCTACACCTTC.

The chain is built from TRBV11-2 and TRBJ1-1; tentative D call: TRBD1 (6 bases). Germline CDR1 SGHAT, CDR2 FQNNGV. This CDR3 has 14 residues. Trimming took off 4 bases at V and 7 bases at J, with 16 bases between the two ends. The CDR3 protein is CASSSPGGLREAFF. The CDR3 DNA sequence: TGTGCCAGCAGCTCCCCCGGGGGCCTGCGTGAAGCTTTCTTT. Together with reference TRBV11-2 and TRBJ1-1, the CDR3 gives the full variable domain: EAGVAQSPRYKIIEKRQSVAFWCNPISGHATLYWYQQILGQGPKLLIQFQNNGVVDDSQLPKDRFSAERLKGVDSTLKIQPAKLEDSAVYLCASSSPGGLREAFFGQGTRLTVV.

V is TRBV12-3 or TRBV12-4 and J is TRBJ2-5, with D perhaps matching TRBD1 (7 bases). CDR3 length: 13 residues. Trimming left V 5 bases short and J 7 bases short, with 14 bases between. CDR3 in amino acids: CASSPRGAGTQYF. The CDR3 nucleotides read TGTGCCAGCAGTCCCAGGGGGGCTGGGACCCAGTACTTC.

This clone was picked up a small number of times. The chain uses TRBV4-2 and TRBJ2-2; TRBD1 is a possible D gene (6 bases). The CDR3 has 16 residues. The V and J ends lost 4 bases and 6 bases respectively, with 18 bases between them. The germline CDR1 and CDR2 sequences are LGHNA and YNFKEQ. The DNA for the CDR3 is TGTGCCAGCAGCCTCCTGGGGGCAGCAAAAGCCGGGGAGCTGTTTTTT. It is translated as CASSLLGAAKAGELFF.

The chain joins TRBV7-2 to TRBJ1-1, with D uncertain. This CDR3 has 11 amino acids. Per germline, CDR1 SGHTA and CDR2 FQGNSA. The ends were cut back, 6 bases at V and 4 bases at J, with 6 bases in the middle. The CDR3 DNA reads TGTGCCAGCAGGGCGGCCACTGAAGCTTTCTTT. Residues: CASRAATEAFF. The full variable domain, its missing parts supplied by reference TRBV7-2 and TRBJ1-1, is GAGVSQSPSNKVTEKGKDVELRCDPISGHTALYWYRQSLGQGLEFLIYFQGNSAPDKSGLPSDRFSAERTGGSVSTLTIQRTQQEDSAVYLCASRAATEAFFGQGTRLTVV.

J is TRBJ2-1 and V is TRBV3-1 (or the pseudogene TRBV3-2), with a tentative D call TRBD2 (6 bases). Trimming stripped 10 bases from V and 4 bases from J, with 14 bases between. CDR1 is LGHDT, CDR2 YNNKEL, per germline (reference sequence). The CDR3 length is 13 residues. This CDR3 reads CATRGILYNEQFF. In DNA, the CDR3 is TGTGCCACTCGCGGGATATTGTACAATGAGCAGTTCTTC.

The rearrangement joins TRBV4-2 to TRBJ1-4; D perhaps matches TRBD1 (5 bases). The CDR3 spans 14 residues. The germline V gene has CDR1 LGHNA and CDR2 YNFKEQ. Trimming removed 4 bases from V and 10 bases from J, with 16 bases in between. CDR3 DNA: TGTGCCAGCAGCCCCTCCTCCAGGGCCAGAAAACTGTTTTTT. As protein: CASSPSSRARKLFF.

This chain connects TRBV7-9 to TRBJ1-2; 9 nucleotides match TRBD1. The CDR3 has 18 amino acids. V gave up 2 bases and J gave up 3 bases; unmatched junction bases: 13. Germline V lookup: CDR1 SEHNR, CDR2 FQNEAQ (reference sequence). The CDR3 DNA reads as TGTGCCAGCAGCTTACTTGGACAGGGGCACCCAAAGGACTATGGCTACACCTTC. Protein: CASSLLGQGHPKDYGYTF.

This rearrangement joins TRBV19 to TRBJ1-2; TRBD1 agrees at 8 bases. The junction had 5 bases not matched to a gene; V was cut back by 3 bases and J by 5 bases. This CDR3 has 14 residues. Germline V gene sequence: CDR1 LNHDA, CDR2 SQIVND (reference sequence). Here the CDR3 DNA reads TGTGCCAGTAGTATTGAAGGGACAGGATATGGCTACACCTTC. Residues: CASSIEGTGYGYTF.

The table lists this clone with a few counts. The chain couples TRBV23-1 to TRBJ1-2; the match to TRBD1 covers 12 bases. TRBV23-1 is recorded as an ORF, its role being uncertain. There are 15 residues in the CDR3. J gave up 6 bases and V 6 bases, and 8 bases lay outside the gene matches. The DNA for the CDR3 is TGCGCCAGCAGCCCCCCCGGGACAGGGGGCGATGGCTACACCTTC. Translation gives CASSPPGTGGDGYTF.

The V call is TRBV7-9, the J call TRBJ1-5; no reliable D call. Trimming removed 1 base from V and 4 bases from J, with 11 bases in between. Germline V lookup: CDR1 SEHNR, CDR2 FQNEAQ (reference sequence). This CDR3 comprises 15 residues. DNA of the CDR3: TGTGCCAGCAGCTTAGGGGCTCGGGTAAATCAGCCCCAGCATTTT. Translating gives CASSLGARVNQPQHF.

The V and J genes are TRBV4-1 and TRBJ1-2; D possibly corresponds to TRBD1 (6 bases). The CDR3 is 17 amino acids. CDR1 is MGHRA and CDR2 is YSYEKL in the germline V gene. The V end was cut by 0 bases, the J end by 4 bases, with 18 bases between. The CDR3 bases are TGCGCCAGCAGCCAAGATCCAGGGGCAAGTTTTGGCTATGGCTACACCTTC. This gives the protein CASSQDPGASFGYGYTF.

There are a few counts of this clone. This chain connects TRBV19 to TRBJ1-1, with D perhaps matching TRBD1 (5 bases). This CDR3 region has 16 residues. Germline CDR1 reads LNHDA; CDR2 reads SQIVND (reference sequence). With 10 bases removed from V and 3 bases from J, the gap between germline ends came to 24 bases. CDR3 residues: CATAGPRGVPDTEAFF. CDR3 DNA: TGTGCCACCGCTGGACCCCGAGGGGTACCTGACACTGAAGCTTTCTTT. Variable domain in full (rest from reference TRBV19 and TRBJ1-1): DGGITQSPKYLFRKEGQNVTLSCEQNLNHDAMYWYRQDPGQGLRLIYYSQIVNDFQKGDIAEGYSVSREKKESFPLTVTSAQKNPTAFYLCATAGPRGVPDTEAFFGQGTRLTVV.

The rearrangement joins TRBV30 to TRBJ2-7; D is unclear. Germline CDR1 and CDR2: GTSNPN and SVGIG (reference sequence). The V end was cut by 0 bases, the J end by 2 bases, with 2 bases between. The CDR3 runs to 11 residues. The CDR3 coding sequence is TGTGCCTGGAGTGTACCCTACGAGCAGTACTTC. This gives the protein CAWSVPYEQYF.

The chain uses TRBV11-2 and TRBJ1-4, with D uncertain. V lost 1 base, J lost 4 bases, and 7 bases lay in between. This CDR3 region has 14 residues. The germline V gene encodes CDR1 SGHAT and CDR2 FQNNGV. CDR3 loop: CASSLGGGNEKLFF. The CDR3 DNA sequence: TGTGCCAGCAGCTTAGGAGGTGGTAATGAAAAACTGTTTTTT. Variable domain in full (rest from reference TRBV11-2 and TRBJ1-4): EAGVAQSPRYKIIEKRQSVAFWCNPISGHATLYWYQQILGQGPKLLIQFQNNGVVDDSQLPKDRFSAERLKGVDSTLKIQPAKLEDSAVYLCASSLGGGNEKLFFGSGTQLSVL.

This chain links TRBV7-2 with TRBJ2-3; the D is unclear. Germline CDR1 is SGHTA and CDR2 is FQGNSA. The ends were cut back, 6 bases at V and 3 bases at J, with 7 bases in the middle. CDR3 length equals 12 residues. The CDR3 region has the DNA TGTGCCAGCAGGCTCAGGACAGATACGCAGTATTTT. Its protein is CASRLRTDTQYF.

The chain is built from TRBV30 and TRBJ1-2, with 10 positions matching TRBD1. The length of the CDR3 is 13 residues. Germline assignment: CDR1 GTSNPN and CDR2 SVGIG (reference sequence). J gave up 7 bases and V 4 bases, and 6 bases lay outside the gene matches. For the CDR3, the DNA is TGTGCCTGGATTGGGACAGGGGTGAGTGGCTACACCTTC. Translated, it gives CAWIGTGVSGYTF. Drawing the rest from reference TRBV30 and TRBJ1-2, the complete variable domain is SQTIHQWPATLVQPVGSPLSLECTVEGTSNPNLYWYRQAAGRGLQLLFYSVGIGQISSEVPQNLSASRPQDRQFILSSKKLLLSDSGFYLCAWIGTGVSGYTFGSGTRLTVV.

This chain connects TRBV24-1 to TRBJ2-7; D is unresolved. The CDR3 spans 15 residues. Germline V gives CDR1 KGHDR, CDR2 SFDVKD. V was cut by 4 bases and J by 6 bases, with 18 bases left in between. The CDR3 sequence: CATSDGWGTRLEQYF. The CDR3 DNA reads as TGTGCCACCAGTGACGGGTGGGGTACCAGGCTCGAGCAGTACTTC.

The sample holds one count of this clone. The chain couples TRBV9 to TRBJ2-7; either TRBD1 or TRBD2 may supply D (5 bases each). The germline CDR1 and CDR2 sequences are SGDLS and YYNGEE. This CDR3 region has 15 residues. Deletions cut 4 bases from V and 0 bases from J, with 14 bases between. Here the CDR3 DNA reads TGTGCCAGCAGCCCGGGGCGGCCAAGCTCCTACGAGCAGTACTTC. It specifies CASSPGRPSSYEQYF.